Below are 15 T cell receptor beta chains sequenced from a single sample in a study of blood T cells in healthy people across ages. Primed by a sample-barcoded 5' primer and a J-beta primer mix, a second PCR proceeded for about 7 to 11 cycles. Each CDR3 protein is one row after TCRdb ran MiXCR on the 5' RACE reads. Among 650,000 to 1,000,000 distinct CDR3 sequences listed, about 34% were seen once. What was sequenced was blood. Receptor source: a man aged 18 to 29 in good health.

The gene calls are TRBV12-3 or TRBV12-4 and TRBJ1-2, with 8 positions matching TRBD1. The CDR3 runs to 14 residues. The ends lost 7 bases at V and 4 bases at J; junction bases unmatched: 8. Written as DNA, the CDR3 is TGTGCCAGCACTCCCGGCGACAGGGGCTATGGCTACACCTTC. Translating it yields CASTPGDRGYGYTF.

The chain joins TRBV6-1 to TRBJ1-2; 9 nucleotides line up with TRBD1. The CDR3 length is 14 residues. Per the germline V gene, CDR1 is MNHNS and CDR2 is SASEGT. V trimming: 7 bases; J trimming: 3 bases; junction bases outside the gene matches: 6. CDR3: CASNTGGVDYGYTF. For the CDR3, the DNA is TGTGCCAGCAATACAGGGGGCGTAGACTATGGCTACACCTTC.

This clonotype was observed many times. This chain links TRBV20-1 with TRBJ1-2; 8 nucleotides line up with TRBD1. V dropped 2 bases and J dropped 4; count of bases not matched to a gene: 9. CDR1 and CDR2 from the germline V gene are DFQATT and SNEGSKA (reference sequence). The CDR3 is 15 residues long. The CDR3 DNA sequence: TGCAGTGCTAGATACCAGGGGGCGGGTAGCTATGGCTACACCTTC. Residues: CSARYQGAGSYGYTF.

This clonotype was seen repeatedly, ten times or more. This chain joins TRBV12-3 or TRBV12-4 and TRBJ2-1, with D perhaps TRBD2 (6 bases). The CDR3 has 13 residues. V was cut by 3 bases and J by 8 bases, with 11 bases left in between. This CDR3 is CASSFGGLDEQFF. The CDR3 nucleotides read TGTGCCAGCAGTTTTGGGGGGTTGGATGAGCAGTTCTTC.

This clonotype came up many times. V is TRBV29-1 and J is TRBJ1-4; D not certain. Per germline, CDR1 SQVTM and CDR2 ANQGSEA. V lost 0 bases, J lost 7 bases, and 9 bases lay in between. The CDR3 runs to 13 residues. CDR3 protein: CSVEDGGGEKLFF. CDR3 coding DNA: TGCAGCGTTGAAGACGGCGGAGGTGAAAAACTGTTTTTT.

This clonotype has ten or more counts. This CDR3 is CASRSIQETQYF. The CDR3 nucleotides are TGTGCCAGCAGAAGCATACAAGAGACCCAGTACTTC. The chain links TRBV12-3 or TRBV12-4 to TRBJ2-5; D gene ambiguous. The V end lost 6 bases, the J end lost 2 bases, and 7 bases lay between the germline ends. CDR3 length: 12 residues.

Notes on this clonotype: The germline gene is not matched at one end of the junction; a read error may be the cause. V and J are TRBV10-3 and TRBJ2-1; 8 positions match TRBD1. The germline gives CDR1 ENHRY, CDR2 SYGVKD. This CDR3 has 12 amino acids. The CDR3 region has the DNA TGTGCCATCGGTGAGACACAGGGGGAGACGTTCTTC. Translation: CAIGETQGETFF.

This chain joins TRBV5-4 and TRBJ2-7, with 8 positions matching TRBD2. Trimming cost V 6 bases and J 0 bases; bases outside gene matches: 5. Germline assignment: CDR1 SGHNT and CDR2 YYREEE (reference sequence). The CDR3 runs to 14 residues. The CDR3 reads CASKKRGPSYEQYF. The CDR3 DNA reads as TGTGCCAGCAAAAAGCGGGGGCCCTCCTACGAGCAGTACTTC.

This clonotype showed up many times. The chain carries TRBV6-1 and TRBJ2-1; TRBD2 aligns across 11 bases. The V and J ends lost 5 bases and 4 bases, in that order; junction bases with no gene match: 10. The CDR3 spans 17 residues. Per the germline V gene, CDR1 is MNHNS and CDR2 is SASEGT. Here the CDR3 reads CASSPRASGGLYNEQFF. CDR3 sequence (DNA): TGTGCCAGCAGTCCCCGGGCTAGCGGGGGGCTTTACAATGAGCAGTTCTTC.

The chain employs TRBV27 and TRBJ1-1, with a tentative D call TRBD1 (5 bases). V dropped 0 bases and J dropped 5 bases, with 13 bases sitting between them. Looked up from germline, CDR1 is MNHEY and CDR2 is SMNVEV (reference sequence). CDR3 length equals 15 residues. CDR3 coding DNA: TGTGCCAGCAGTTTATCGGAGGGGCGAAGAACTGAAGCTTTCTTT. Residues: CASSLSEGRRTEAFF.

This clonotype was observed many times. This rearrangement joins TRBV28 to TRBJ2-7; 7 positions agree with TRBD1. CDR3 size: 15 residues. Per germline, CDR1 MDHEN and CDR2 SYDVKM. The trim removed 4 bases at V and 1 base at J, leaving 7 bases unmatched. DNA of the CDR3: TGTGCCAGCAGTTCGGGGACAGTAATGTCCTACGAGCAGTACTTC. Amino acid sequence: CASSSGTVMSYEQYF.

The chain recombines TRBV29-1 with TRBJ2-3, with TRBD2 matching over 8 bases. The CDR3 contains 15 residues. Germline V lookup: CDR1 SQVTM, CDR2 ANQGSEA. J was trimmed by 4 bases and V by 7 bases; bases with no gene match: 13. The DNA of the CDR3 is TGCAGCGCTGAGGGCCGACTAGCGCTCGCAGATACGCAGTATTTT. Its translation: CSAEGRLALADTQYF.

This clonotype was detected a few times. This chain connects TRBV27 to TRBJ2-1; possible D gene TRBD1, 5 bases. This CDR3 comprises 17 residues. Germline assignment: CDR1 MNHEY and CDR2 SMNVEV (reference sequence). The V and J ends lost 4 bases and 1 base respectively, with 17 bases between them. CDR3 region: CASSYPPGQGSYNEQFF. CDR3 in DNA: TGTGCCAGCAGTTACCCCCCAGGGCAGGGTTCCTACAATGAGCAGTTCTTC.

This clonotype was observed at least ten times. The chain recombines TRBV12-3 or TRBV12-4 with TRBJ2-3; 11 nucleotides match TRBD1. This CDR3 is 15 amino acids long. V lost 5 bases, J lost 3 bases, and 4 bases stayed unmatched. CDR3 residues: CASSAGTGGTDTQYF. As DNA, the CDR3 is TGTGCCAGCAGTGCCGGGACAGGGGGTACAGATACGCAGTATTTT.

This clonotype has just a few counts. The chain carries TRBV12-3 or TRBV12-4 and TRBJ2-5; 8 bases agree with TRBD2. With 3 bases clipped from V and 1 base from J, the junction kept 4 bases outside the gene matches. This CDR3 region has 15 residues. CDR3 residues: CASSLGRGVQETQYF. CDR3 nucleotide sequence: TGTGCCAGCAGTTTGGGGCGGGGGGTCCAAGAGACCCAGTACTTC.